The clone carrying this TCR beta chain was found once. Its antigen remains unknown. The sample's time point: peripheral blood 6 weeks after treatment start. Data came from immunoSEQ multiplex PCR; TCRdb stores just in-frame clones and leaves some out. Among about 91,000 clones listed, around 78% were seen once. These data come from a study of PD-L1 blockade in urothelial cancer. In the study overall: Beginning in about 2014, patients received atezolizumab, given as 1,200 mg intravenously every 3 weeks. Analyses used blood from 3 weeks (second dose) and 6 weeks after treatment start. The median number of T cells present in blood samples was approximately 140,000.

Findings and limits, study-wide: Prediction of better survival came from below-median pretreatment blood TCR clonality.

The CDR3 is 16 amino acids. CDR1 is SGHTA and CDR2 is FQGNSA in the germline V gene. Trimming removed 3 bases from V and 6 bases from J; junction bases left unmatched: 8. The genes are TRBV7-2 and TRBJ2-2; 9 positions agree with TRBD2. This receptor was taken from a man aged 70 or older with urothelial cancer. This specimen was PBMCs, taken around atezolizumab (anti-PD-L1) treatment. The CDR3 DNA is TGTGCCAGCAGCTTGGGCGGGGGGGCCTCAGCCGGGGAGCTGTTTTTT. Amino acids: CASSLGGGASAGELFF.